This TCR beta chain is drawn from a study of blood T cell repertoires in COVID-19 (TCRdb year 2020). With respect to the entire study: Collaborator samples came from the United States, Italy and Spain and covered acute and convalescent phases of COVID-19. The samples were drawn from two sources: the first 160 participants of the ongoing ImmuneRACE study, and 1,000 to 1,500 subjects contributed by 6 global collaborators. Subjects who had been exposed to COVID-19, were actively infected with it, or had recovered from it provided the deeply sampled blood TCRbeta repertoires that made up the dataset. Nearly every sample came with metadata listing a de-identified subject ID, COVID-19 status, age in years and sex. Where available, HLA class I and class II types were obtained from metadata supplied by the sample provider rather than from assay-based typing. The material from the prospective study consisted of cDNA or gDNA derived from T cells, B-cell-depleted T cells, or PBMCs. The repertoires were released in a freely available public database intended as a resource for research on the immune response to SARS-CoV-2.

Remarks on this clone: Its recognized antigen is unknown. Per-base quality was not reported, and no clone a single base away is much larger than it.

The research as a whole found: The quantity of clinical and demographic metadata differed by source and by participant and was supplied without curation.

There are 11 amino acids in the CDR3, from cysteine to phenylalanine inclusive. CDR3 DNA only is kept here, 33 bases in frame from base 1. CDR1 LGHNT and CDR2 FRNRAP were looked up in the germline V gene. V is shortened by 6 bases, J by 14 bases, and the region joining them spans 15 bases. At one collaborating source in Seattle, patients were enrolled during active infection and were followed longitudinally through the course of disease. The collaborating institutions used their own protocols to collect whole blood in K2EDTA tubes. For TCRbeta analysis, collaborators shipped samples as frozen whole blood, isolated PBMCs, or DNA extracted from either of those sample types. TCRbeta CDR3 regions were amplified from genomic DNA by means of the immunoSEQ Assay, a bias-controlled multiplex PCR. On the study's bioinformatics: The number of nucleated cells in each sample was estimated from the amplification of reference gene primers within the assay. To quantify the absolute abundance of each unique TCRbeta CDR3 rearrangement, sequence reads were collapsed and filtered. For each sample, productive Simpson clonality was calculated as the square root of Simpson's diversity index across productive rearrangements. The source is immuneACCESS, and TCRdb retained only in-frame sequences with V and J called. Part of the clones is not carried over; for the studies checked, unresolved V genes explain less than half of this, and the remainder is unexplained. From that table come the V and J calls and clone size; the DNA was used to work out D and trimming. In this sample the table shows some 450,000 clones, about nine tenths of which occur a single time. Jointly, the top ten make up roughly 12% of the sample.

The TCR originated in a woman between 45 and 65 years old with COVID-19, enrolled during active disease. In this chain, TRBV12-5 is recombined with TRBJ2-3; a confident D gene designation cannot be given. The sequenced sample consisted of peripheral blood. The nucleotide sequence reads TGTGCTAGTGGCCTGTCCCTAGGCAGGTATTTT. Translation gives CASGLSLGRYF. Full variable domain (CDR3 extended with the reference TRBV12-5 and TRBJ2-3 proteins): DARVTQTPRHKVTEMGQEVTMRCQPILGHNTVFWYRQTMMQGLELLAYFRNRAPLDDSGMPKDRFSAEMPDATLATLKIQPSEPRDSAVYFCASGLSLGRYFGPGTRLTVL.